This TCR beta chain is from a study of CD8 T cells in Susac syndrome. Overall study results and limits: The study recognized that the number of individuals in its TCR sequencing and HLA analysis was relatively small.

Germline V gives CDR1 SQVTM, CDR2 ANQGSEA. The CDR3 totals 13 residues. The V segment lost 7 bases and the J segment 4 bases; nucleotides outside the gene matches: 3. In the case of this clonotype: Its cognate antigen is unknown.

With random hexamers, roughly 0.5 to 1 ug RNA was reverse transcribed. The TCR beta CDR3 was amplified by immunoSEQ multiplex PCR across 54 Vbeta, 13 Jbeta. TCRdb called the immunoSEQ multiplex PCR reads again in MiXCR, with one record for every CDR3 protein. This table holds about 120,000 distinct CDR3 sequences, approximately 93% found once. TCR beta sequencing was performed on blood CD8+ and CD4+ T cells. Patients with stable or active relapsing-remitting disease, all of them treatment-naive, made up the multiple sclerosis controls. The chain carries TRBV29-1 and TRBJ2-6; 8 bases align to TRBD1. The sample comprised CD4+ T cells from PBMCs. This receptor was identified in a human donor with multiple sclerosis. The CDR3 spells CSARGRGANVLTF. The DNA of the CDR3 is TGCAGCGCCAGGGGGCGCGGGGCCAACGTCCTGACTTTC.